The 16 T cell receptor beta chains reported below all come from one sample, sequenced in a study of Ad26.COV2.S vaccination and SARS-CoV-2 variants. Clones were read by immunoSEQ multiplex PCR, and TCRdb kept only the in-frame ones, dropping some. This sample yields hundreds of thousands of clones, of which around 86% are seen a single time; roughly 3.1% belongs to the top ten. Treatment denoted: some 20 received Ad26.COV2.S at low or high dose, single or two shots; 5 received placebo; per-sample allocation not given. Material that was analyzed had been drawn on day 63 after the first vaccine or placebo injection. Sequenced here: peripheral blood, sampled in a trial of Ad26.COV2.S vaccine versus placebo. Source of these receptors: a person aged 18-60 years who received the Ad26.COV2.S COVID-19 vaccine or a placebo.

The chain links TRBV6-5 to TRBJ1-2; 7 positions agree with TRBD1. This CDR3 has 15 residues. Trimming took 5 bases from V and 3 from J; bases not matched to a gene: 9. The germline V gene has CDR1 MNHEY and CDR2 SVGAGI. The DNA for the CDR3 is TGTGCCAGCAGTCAGACAGGGCAATACCACTATGGCTACACCTTC. Translated: CASSQTGQYHYGYTF.

The genes are TRBV7-2 and TRBJ1-6; possible D gene TRBD1, 5 bases. This CDR3 comprises 15 residues. Germline CDR1 SGHTA, CDR2 FQGNSA. The V end lost 2 bases, the J end lost 5 bases, and 10 bases lay between the germline ends. CDR3 coding DNA: TGTGCCAGCAGCTTAATGGGACGAGATAATTCACCCCTCCACTTT. Its translation: CASSLMGRDNSPLHF.

The chain recombines TRBV6-6 with TRBJ1-1, with TRBD1 as a possible D gene (5 bases). Deletions cut 6 bases from V and 6 bases from J, with 11 bases between. The CDR3 loop spans 12 amino acids. Germline CDR1 and CDR2: MNHNY and SVGAGI (reference sequence). In DNA form, the CDR3 reads TGTGCCAGCAGCCTCAGGGTCCCTGAAGCTTTCTTT. Protein: CASSLRVPEAFF.

The CDR3 protein is CASSPDGGPGGAFF. The DNA of the CDR3 is TGTGCCAGCAGCCCGGACGGCGGGCCGGGTGGAGCTTTCTTT. The chain recombines TRBV5-4 with TRBJ1-1; no firm D call. Germline CDR1 and CDR2: SGHNT and YYREEE (reference sequence). The CDR3 consists of 14 residues. V was trimmed by 4 bases and J by 10 bases, leaving 20 bases between them. The variable domain in full, with the rest retrieved from reference TRBV5-4 and TRBJ1-1, is ETGVTQSPTHLIKTRGQQVTLRCSSQSGHNTVSWYQQALGQGPQFIFQYYREEENGRGNFPPRFSGLQFPNYSSELNVNALELDDSALYLCASSPDGGPGGAFFGQGTRLTVV.

This clone was seen more than once but under ten times. The J gene is TRBJ2-1, the V gene TRBV6-2 or TRBV6-3, with 11 bases aligning to TRBD1. Looked up from germline, CDR1 is MNHEY and CDR2 is SVGEGT. Unmatched junction bases numbered 7, after V lost 2 bases and J lost 10 bases. This CDR3 spans 15 amino acids. The CDR3 nucleotides read TGTGCCAGCAGTTACAGGGACAGGGGGAATCCAGAGCAGTTCTTC. Translating it yields CASSYRDRGNPEQFF.

The rearrangement links TRBV6-5 to TRBJ1-5, with D possibly matching TRBD1 (6 bases). This CDR3 is built from 15 residues. V was trimmed by 0 bases and J by 2 bases, leaving 8 bases between them. Germline V gene lookup returns CDR1 MNHEY and CDR2 SVGAGI. For the CDR3, the DNA is TGTGCCAGCAGTTACTCGGCAGGGGGCAATCAGCCCCAGCATTTT. Translation gives CASSYSAGGNQPQHF.

The V call is TRBV5-1, the J call TRBJ2-2; TRBD2 aligns across 10 bases. V trimming: 0 bases; J trimming: 4 bases; junction bases outside the gene matches: 9. The CDR3 runs to 18 residues. Per the germline V gene, CDR1 is SGHRS and CDR2 is YFSETQ. The CDR3 DNA reads TGCGCCAGCAGCTTGGCCCGGGGTAGCGGGGGGCCCACCGGGGAGCTGTTTTTT. Its translation is CASSLARGSGGPTGELFF.

The chain combines TRBV5-1 with TRBJ1-4, with a possible D match to TRBD1 (5 bases). V lost 4 bases and J 6 bases, leaving 16 bases between the germline ends. This CDR3 has 15 amino acids. The germline V gene encodes CDR1 SGHRS and CDR2 YFSETQ. CDR3 nucleotide sequence: TGCGCCAGCAGCCCCTCGACAGCAGCATATGAAAAACTGTTTTTT. Protein: CASSPSTAAYEKLFF.

This clone showed up just once. The chain uses TRBV6-2 or TRBV6-3 and TRBJ2-7; 9 bases match TRBD1. The CDR3 spans 16 residues. The V gene end was trimmed by 2 bases and the J gene end by 2 bases; junction bases not matched to a gene: 7. Germline assignment: CDR1 MNHEY and CDR2 SVGEGT. CDR3 in amino acids: CASSYAGDRAAYEQYF. The CDR3 DNA reads TGTGCCAGCAGTTACGCTGGGGACAGGGCCGCCTACGAGCAGTACTTC.

This rearrangement joins TRBV18 to TRBJ1-5, with no clear D. CDR1 and CDR2 from the germline V gene are KGHSH and LQKENI. CDR3 length: 13 residues. V gave up 3 bases and J gave up 2 bases, with 5 bases separating them. For the CDR3, the DNA is TGTGCCAGCTCACCTATGGGCAATCAGCCCCAGCATTTT. This translates into CASSPMGNQPQHF.

CDR3 loop: CASSRASASGGAADTQYF. For the CDR3, the DNA is TGTGCCAGCAGCCGAGCTTCGGCTAGCGGGGGGGCAGCAGATACGCAGTATTTT. V gene TRBV3-1 (or the pseudogene TRBV3-2) combines with J gene TRBJ2-3; 12 positions match TRBD2. V lost 4 bases and J lost 4; bases outside the gene matches: 12. CDR3 size: 18 residues. The V gene's germline CDR1 is LGHDT and CDR2 YNNKEL (reference sequence).

The chain combines TRBV30 with TRBJ1-1; a possible D gene is TRBD1 (6 bases). Germline values: CDR1 GTSNPN, CDR2 SVGIG (reference sequence). The CDR3 is 20 amino acids. V was clipped by 3 bases and J by 0 bases, with 29 bases between them. The CDR3 coding sequence is TGTGCCTGGAGCCAAAAACGAGACAGGAGGACCAGCACCATGAACACTGAAGCTTTCTTT. It is translated as CAWSQKRDRRTSTMNTEAFF.

V usage is TRBV3-1 (or the pseudogene TRBV3-2) and J usage is TRBJ1-5, with D possibly being TRBD1 (5 bases). Germline CDR1 LGHDT, CDR2 YNNKEL (reference sequence). Trimming shortened V by 5 bases and J by 0 bases, and 14 bases separated the two germline ends. CDR3 length: 16 residues. The DNA for the CDR3 is TGTGCCAGCAGCTTGGGGACCGGTTATAGCAATCAGCCCCAGCATTTT. It encodes CASSLGTGYSNQPQHF.

This clone was seen a single time. The rearrangement links TRBV2 to TRBJ1-3, with unresolved D. The germline CDR1 and CDR2 sequences are SNHLY and FYNNEI. Trimming took off 4 bases at V and 2 bases at J, with 9 bases between the two ends. The CDR3 totals 14 residues. The CDR3 coding sequence is TGTGCCAGCAGTGTTCGAACTGCTGGAAACACCATATATTTT. Residues: CASSVRTAGNTIYF.

This clone appeared a single time. The rearrangement joins TRBV30 to TRBJ2-1; 10 nucleotides align to TRBD2. From germline, CDR1 is GTSNPN and CDR2 SVGIG (reference sequence). CDR3 length: 16 residues. J gave up 7 bases and V 3 bases, and 12 bases lay outside the gene matches. CDR3 protein: CAWSSSAGGLRNEQFF. CDR3 DNA sequence: TGTGCCTGGAGCAGCTCAGCGGGGGGGCTAAGAAATGAGCAGTTCTTC.

V and J are TRBV9 and TRBJ1-2; 7 bases match TRBD1. The CDR3 is made up of 15 amino acids. CDR1 is SGDLS, CDR2 YYNGEE, per germline. With V trimmed by 1 base and J by 3 bases, 6 bases remained unmatched. DNA for the CDR3: TGTGCCAGCAGCGTATACGCAGGGGGAGACTATGGCTACACCTTC. This translates into CASSVYAGGDYGYTF. The complete variable domain, with remaining parts taken from reference TRBV9 and TRBJ1-2, reads DSGVTQTPKHLITATGQRVTLRCSPRSGDLSVYWYQQSLDQGLQFLIQYYNGEERAKGNILERFSAQQFPDLHSELNLSSLELGDSALYFCASSVYAGGDYGYTFGSGTRLTVV.